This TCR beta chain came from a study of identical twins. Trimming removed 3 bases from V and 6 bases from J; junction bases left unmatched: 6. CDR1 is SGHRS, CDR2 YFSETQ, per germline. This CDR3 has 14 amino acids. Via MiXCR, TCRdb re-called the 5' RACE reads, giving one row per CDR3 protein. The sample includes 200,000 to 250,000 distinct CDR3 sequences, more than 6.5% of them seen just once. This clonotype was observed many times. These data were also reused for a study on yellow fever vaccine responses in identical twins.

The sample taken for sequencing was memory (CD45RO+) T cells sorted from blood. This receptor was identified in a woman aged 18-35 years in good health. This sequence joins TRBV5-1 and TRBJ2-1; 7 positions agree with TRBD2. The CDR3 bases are TGCGCCAGCAGCTATCTTGGCGGGAGCAATGAGCAGTTCTTC. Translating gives CASSYLGGSNEQFF.